The T cell receptor beta chain under discussion was sequenced for a study of T cell responses to AZD1222 COVID-19 vaccine. Study-level points and caveats: Most donors were white British, females outnumbered males, and clonal diversity was possibly underestimated. Baseline testing showed seropositivity in only six AZD1222 recipients. None of the repertoires were sampled until the peak T cell response had passed.

Note on this clone: Its antigen is as yet unknown.

Only in-frame clones appear in the TCRdb table, and some are missing; sequencing was by immunoSEQ multiplex PCR. The sample includes fewer than 120,000 clones, nearly 90% of them seen just once. The sequence derives from an adult in good health. Sequencing was performed on peripheral blood, taken on day 0 of AZD1222 vaccination.

The CDR3 region is CASRRGQGPNTEAFF. In nucleotides, the CDR3 is TGTGCCAGCAGACGAGGACAGGGGCCGAACACTGAAGCTTTCTTT. J is TRBJ1-1 and V is TRBV14; 9 positions agree with TRBD1. Germline loops: CDR1 SGHDN, CDR2 FVKESK. This CDR3 contains 15 residues. V was clipped by 6 bases and J by 1 base; unmatched bases: 6.